This TCR beta chain was profiled in a study of T cell changes during pregnancy in multiple sclerosis. Clones were read by immunoSEQ multiplex PCR, and TCRdb kept only the in-frame ones, dropping some. The table has tens of thousands of clones, about 90% seen once; the top ten hold less than 3%. Note on this clone: Sequence at one end of the junction differs from germline and may be a read error.

This CDR3 is built from 16 residues. Germline V gene data show CDR1 as SSHAT and CDR2 as FNYEAQ (reference sequence). The material sequenced was peripheral blood, taken in the second trimester of pregnancy. The rearrangement uses TRBV7-7 and TRBJ2-1, with 9 bases identical to TRBD2. The source is a female donor in good health, enrolled as a control in a pregnancy study. CDR3 amino acids: CASSLGPTSGSNEQFF. The DNA of the CDR3 is TGTGCTAGCAGCTTAGGTCCGACTAGCGGTTCCAATGAGCAGTTCTTC.